The present entry profiles one T cell receptor beta chain with its context. These data belong to a study of blood T cell repertoires in COVID-19. As for the study in general: Acute-phase and convalescent COVID-19 samples originated in the United States, Italy and Spain. T cells, B-cell-depleted T cells, or PBMCs supplied cDNA or gDNA.

As originally analysed: Estimates of nucleated cell counts were drawn from the amplification of reference gene primers. The repertoire was sequenced with immunoSEQ multiplex PCR; TCRdb's copy has only in-frame clones and lacks some. V and J calls plus clone size are reproduced from that table; the DNA served to infer D and trimming. The data show roughly 100,000 clones, with roughly nine tenths seen just once and 15% to 20% held by the top ten. The germline V gene encodes CDR1 MDHEN and CDR2 SYDVKM. This CDR3 contains 15 residues. V was pared by 4 bases and J by 0 bases, with 5 bases of the junction left unmatched.

The specimen was peripheral blood. The J gene is TRBJ1-1, the V gene TRBV28; 7 bases line up with TRBD1. This clonotype originated in a woman over 75 in a cohort sampled during active COVID-19. The CDR3 reads CASSSPGQMNTEAFF. Written as DNA, the CDR3 is TGTGCCAGCAGTTCACCGGGACAGATGAACACTGAAGCTTTCTTT.